What follows are 5 T cell receptor beta chains derived from one specimen sequenced in a study of cytomegalovirus exposure and HLA in healthy donors. Sequenced by immunoSEQ multiplex PCR; TCRdb stores in-frame clones only, minus some. This table has 90,000 to 100,000 clones, about 93% appearing once. The sequenced sample consisted of PBMCs. The receptors were gathered from a woman under 40 in good health and CMV-seropositive.

Here the CDR3 DNA reads TGCGCCAGCAGCTTGGAGGGGGTGGGCAATCAGCCCCAGCATTTT. This sequence encodes CASSLEGVGNQPQHF. The genes are TRBV5-1 and TRBJ1-5; tentative D call: TRBD1 (6 bases). Germline CDR1 and CDR2: SGHRS and YFSETQ. This CDR3 has 15 amino acids. Trimming removed 0 bases at V and 2 bases at J, with 9 bases between.

In this sample, this clone turned up once. The chain links TRBV7-9 to TRBJ2-5, with 13 bases fitting TRBD2. The ends lost 4 bases at V and 3 bases at J; junction bases unmatched: 11. The CDR3 length is 18 residues. Germline CDR1 reads SEHNR; CDR2 reads FQNEAQ (reference sequence). For the CDR3, the DNA is TGTGCCAGCAGCTATAGGTCCGGGACTAGCGGGGCGAAAGAGACCCAGTACTTC. Translation gives CASSYRSGTSGAKETQYF.

This chain uses TRBV19 with TRBJ2-5; TRBD1 matches at 9 bases. Losses at the gene ends were 4 bases for V and 5 bases for J; bases not matched to a gene: 5. This CDR3 spans 14 amino acids. The germline gives CDR1 LNHDA, CDR2 SQIVND (reference sequence). The CDR3 nucleotides read TGTGCCAGTAGTACACAGGGGGCTGGGGAGACCCAGTACTTC. This gives the protein CASSTQGAGETQYF.

The chain has TRBV10-3 and TRBJ2-1; TRBD2 matches 12 bases. This CDR3 region has 18 residues. Germline loops: CDR1 ENHRY, CDR2 SYGVKD. V gave up 6 bases and J gave up 6 bases; unmatched junction bases: 15. Written as DNA, the CDR3 is TGTGCCATCAGCCAGGGGTCCCTACTAGCGGGAGGTCTCAATGAGCAGTTCTTC. This gives the protein CAISQGSLLAGGLNEQFF.

This clone was observed once. This chain uses TRBV11-2 with TRBJ1-2; TRBD1 might be the D (6 bases). Germline V gene sequence: CDR1 SGHAT, CDR2 FQNNGV. The CDR3 has 16 residues. Trimming stripped 5 bases from V and 4 bases from J, with 20 bases between. The CDR3 nucleotides are TGTGCCAGCAGCATCCGGTACAGGGACCGTGGCTATGGCTACACCTTC. This gives the protein CASSIRYRDRGYGYTF.